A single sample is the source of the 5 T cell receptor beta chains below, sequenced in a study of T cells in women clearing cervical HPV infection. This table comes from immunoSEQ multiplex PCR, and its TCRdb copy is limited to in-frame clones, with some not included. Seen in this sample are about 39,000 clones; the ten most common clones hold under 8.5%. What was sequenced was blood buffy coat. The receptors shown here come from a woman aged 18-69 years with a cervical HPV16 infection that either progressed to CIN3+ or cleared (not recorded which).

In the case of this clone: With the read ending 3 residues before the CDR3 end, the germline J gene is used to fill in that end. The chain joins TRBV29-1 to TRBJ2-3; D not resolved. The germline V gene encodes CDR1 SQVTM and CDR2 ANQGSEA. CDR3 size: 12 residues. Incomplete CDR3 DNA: TGCAGCGTCCAGCGTGAGGCGGAGACG. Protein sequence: CSVQREAET. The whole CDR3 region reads CSVQREAETQYF.

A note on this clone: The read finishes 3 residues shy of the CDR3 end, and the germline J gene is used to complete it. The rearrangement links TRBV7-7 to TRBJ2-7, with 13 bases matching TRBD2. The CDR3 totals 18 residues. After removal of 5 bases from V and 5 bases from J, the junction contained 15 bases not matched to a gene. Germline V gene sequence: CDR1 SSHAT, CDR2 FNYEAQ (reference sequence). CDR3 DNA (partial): TGTGCCAGCAGCCCAAGGACTAGCGGGGGACTTTGGGGGGACGAG. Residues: CASSPRTSGGLWGDE. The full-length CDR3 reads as CASSPRTSGGLWGDEQYF.

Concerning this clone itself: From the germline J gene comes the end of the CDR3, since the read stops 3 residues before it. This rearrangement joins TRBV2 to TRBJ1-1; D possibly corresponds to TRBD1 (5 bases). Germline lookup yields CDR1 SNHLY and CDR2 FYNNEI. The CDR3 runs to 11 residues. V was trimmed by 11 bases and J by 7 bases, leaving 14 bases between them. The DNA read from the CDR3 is TGTGCCGTCGGGGGTTTGGGTGAA. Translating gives CAVGGLGE. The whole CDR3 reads CAVGGLGEAFF.

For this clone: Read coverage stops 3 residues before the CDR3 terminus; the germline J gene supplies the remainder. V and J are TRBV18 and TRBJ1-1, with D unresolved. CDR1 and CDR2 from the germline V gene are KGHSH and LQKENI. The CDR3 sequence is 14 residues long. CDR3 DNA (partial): TGTGCCAGCTCCCCAAGGACTAGCGGTGATACG. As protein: CASSPRTSGDT. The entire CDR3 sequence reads CASSPRTSGDTAFF.

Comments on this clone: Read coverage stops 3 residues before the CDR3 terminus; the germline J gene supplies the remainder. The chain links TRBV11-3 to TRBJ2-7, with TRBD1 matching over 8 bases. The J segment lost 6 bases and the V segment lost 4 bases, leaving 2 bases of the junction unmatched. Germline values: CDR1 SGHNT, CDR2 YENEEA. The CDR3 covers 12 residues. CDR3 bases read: TGTGCCAGCAGCTCCGGACAGGGCGAG. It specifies CASSSGQGE. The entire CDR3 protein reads CASSSGQGEQYF.